Listed here are 20 T cell receptor beta chains from one sample, sequenced in a study of cytomegalovirus exposure and HLA in healthy donors. The primer mix had 60 Vbeta and 13 Jbeta primers. The repertoire was sequenced with immunoSEQ multiplex PCR; TCRdb's copy has only in-frame clones and lacks some. The sample holds about 140,000 clones; roughly four fifths are singletons and the top ten take approximately 3.2%. Input material: PBMCs. These receptors were collected from a man aged 18 to 29 in good health and CMV-seropositive.

This chain joins TRBV6-1 and TRBJ2-1; no clear D. Germline V CDR1 and CDR2: MNHNS, SASEGT. V gave up 3 bases and J gave up 8 bases, with 5 bases separating them. CDR3 length: 11 residues. CDR3 in DNA: TGTGCCAGCAGTGATCTGTATGAGCAGTTCTTC. This codes for CASSDLYEQFF.

The chain recombines TRBV18 with TRBJ1-1; D unresolved. This CDR3 contains 13 residues. The germline V and J ends were trimmed by 4 bases and 2 bases, with 8 bases remaining between them. CDR1 is KGHSH, CDR2 LQKENI, per germline. The DNA for the CDR3 is TGTGCCAGCTCACGCGGCCCCAACACTGAAGCTTTCTTT. Protein sequence: CASSRGPNTEAFF.

The chain carries TRBV5-1 and TRBJ2-7; a weak D match, TRBD2 (5 bases). CDR1 is SGHRS and CDR2 is YFSETQ in the germline V gene. This CDR3 comprises 12 residues. Between the trimmed V and J ends, which lost 1 base and 6 bases, there was a span of 8 bases. CDR3 sequence reads: CASSLNRGEQYF. CDR3 nucleotides: TGCGCCAGCAGCTTGAATCGGGGCGAGCAGTACTTC. Complete variable domain (other parts from reference TRBV5-1 and TRBJ2-7): KAGVTQTPRYLIKTRGQQVTLSCSPISGHRSVSWYQQTPGQGLQFLFEYFSETQRNKGNFPGRFSGRQFSNSRSEMNVSTLELGDSALYLCASSLNRGEQYFGPGTRLTVT.

The chain links TRBV11-3 to TRBJ1-4; 9 bases fit TRBD1. The junction had 2 bases not matched to a gene; V was cut back by 5 bases and J by 7 bases. Germline V lookup: CDR1 SGHNT, CDR2 YENEEA. The CDR3 extends over 13 amino acids. The CDR3 reads CASSTGGGEKLFF. CDR3 DNA sequence: TGTGCCAGCAGCACAGGGGGCGGTGAAAAACTGTTTTTT.

The CDR3 sequence: CASSSPRGGRNEQFF. Here the CDR3 DNA reads TGTGCCAGCAGCTCTCCCAGGGGAGGGAGGAATGAGCAGTTCTTC. The chain links TRBV5-4 to TRBJ2-1; the D gene is possibly TRBD2 (7 bases). CDR3 size: 15 residues. CDR1 and CDR2 (germline): SGHNT, YYREEE (reference sequence). V lost 3 bases and J 7 bases, leaving 17 bases between the germline ends.

CDR3 nucleotides: TGCGCCAGCTTCAGGGGGATTGGAAGCCAAGAGACCCAGTACTTC. Translating gives CASFRGIGSQETQYF. This rearrangement joins TRBV5-1 to TRBJ2-5, with 7 positions matching TRBD1. Germline-derived CDR1 and CDR2 are SGHRS and YFSETQ. The CDR3 extends over 15 amino acids. V lost 7 bases to trimming and J lost 1 base; unmatched junction nucleotides: 10.

The chain couples TRBV4-1 to TRBJ1-5; 9 nucleotides match TRBD1. Germline V gene lookup returns CDR1 MGHRA and CDR2 YSYEKL. This CDR3 region has 16 residues. V was pared by 1 base and J by 4 bases, with 5 bases of the junction left unmatched. CDR3: CASSQVLQGANQPQHF. CDR3 DNA: TGCGCCAGCAGCCAAGTTTTACAGGGGGCAAATCAGCCCCAGCATTTT.

This sequence joins TRBV4-1 and TRBJ2-1; D gene uncertain. The CDR3 contains 15 residues. With 4 bases removed from V and 0 bases from J, the gap between germline ends came to 10 bases. CDR1 MGHRA and CDR2 YSYEKL come from the germline V gene. CDR3 in amino acids: CASSRGGSSYNEQFF. The CDR3, as DNA: TGCGCCAGCAGCCGTGGCGGTAGCTCCTACAATGAGCAGTTCTTC.

The genes are TRBV19 and TRBJ2-1; TRBD1 agrees at 8 bases. CDR1 and CDR2 from the germline V gene are LNHDA and SQIVND (reference sequence). The CDR3 loop spans 16 amino acids. Unmatched junction bases numbered 3, after V lost 0 bases and J lost 2 bases. The CDR3 sequence: CASSIDGGQAYNEQFF. CDR3 in DNA: TGTGCCAGTAGTATAGACGGGGGACAGGCCTACAATGAGCAGTTCTTC.

The chain recombines TRBV2 with TRBJ1-3; 7 bases are shared with TRBD1. The J segment lost 0 bases and the V segment lost 1 base, leaving 3 bases of the junction unmatched. CDR1 and CDR2 from the germline V gene are SNHLY and FYNNEI. The CDR3 runs to 16 residues. CDR3 coding DNA: TGTGCCAGCAGTGAAGAGGGACAGTCCTCTGGAAACACCATATATTTT. Encoded protein: CASSEEGQSSGNTIYF.

This clone was observed a handful of times. The rearrangement links TRBV25-1 to TRBJ2-7; 7 bases map to TRBD1. V lost 6 bases, J lost 4 bases, and 0 bases stayed unmatched. Germline CDR1 reads MGHDK; CDR2 reads SYGVNS. This CDR3 is 11 amino acids long. In DNA form, the CDR3 reads TGTGCCAGCAGGACAGGGTACGAGCAGTACTTC. It yields the protein CASRTGYEQYF.

The chain links TRBV20-1 to TRBJ1-1, with D possibly being TRBD1 (6 bases). CDR1 and CDR2 from the germline V gene are DFQATT and SNEGSKA (reference sequence). This CDR3 is 11 amino acids long. Trimming took off 6 bases at V and 3 bases at J, with 8 bases between the two ends. CDR3 bases: TGCAGTGCAAGGGGGTACACTGAAGCTTTCTTT. Its translation: CSARGYTEAFF.

V and J are TRBV10-3 and TRBJ1-4, with 11 nucleotides matching TRBD1. The CDR3 length is 16 residues. Germline CDR1 ENHRY, CDR2 SYGVKD. The V and J ends lost 2 bases and 3 bases, in that order; junction bases with no gene match: 2. As DNA, the CDR3 is TGTGCCATCAGTGAGGGACAGGGGGCCGCTAATGAAAAACTGTTTTTT. Translating it yields CAISEGQGAANEKLFF.

This sequence joins TRBV5-1 and TRBJ1-3; D perhaps matches TRBD1 (6 bases). The CDR3 runs to 15 residues. V was shortened by 1 base and J by 0 bases, with 8 bases between the two germline ends. Germline V gene sequence: CDR1 SGHRS, CDR2 YFSETQ. The chain's CDR3 is CASSLTGISGNTIYF. The CDR3 DNA is TGCGCCAGCAGCTTGACAGGGATCTCTGGAAACACCATATATTTT.

This clone showed up just once. The sample holds other DNA sequences that translate to the same CDR3. The chain couples TRBV27 to TRBJ2-3, with 10 bases lining up with TRBD2. This CDR3 has 15 residues. V shed 4 bases, J shed 0 bases, and the junction held 1 base outside the gene matches. Germline CDR1 MNHEY, CDR2 SMNVEV (reference sequence). CDR3 residues: CASSWTSGSTDTQYF. Written as DNA, the CDR3 is TGTGCCAGCAGTTGGACTAGCGGAAGCACAGATACGCAGTATTTT.

The CDR3 DNA is TGTGCCAGCAGCTTAGAGAGGGGGAGGAACACTGAAGCTTTCTTT. It yields the protein CASSLERGRNTEAFF. The V call is TRBV13, the J call TRBJ1-1; tentatively, D is TRBD1 (6 bases). This CDR3 has 15 residues. The germline V and J ends were trimmed by 1 base and 1 base, with 10 bases remaining between them. The germline gives CDR1 PRHDT, CDR2 FYEKMQ (reference sequence). The full variable domain, its missing parts supplied by reference TRBV13 and TRBJ1-1, is AAGVIQSPRHLIKEKRETATLKCYPIPRHDTVYWYQQGPGQDPQFLISFYEKMQSDKGSIPDRFSAQQFSDYHSELNMSSLELGDSALYFCASSLERGRNTEAFFGQGTRLTVV.

The chain joins TRBV19 to TRBJ2-3; 7 positions match TRBD1. V trimming: 7 bases; J trimming: 4 bases; junction bases outside the gene matches: 2. CDR3 size: 12 residues. Germline V lookup: CDR1 LNHDA, CDR2 SQIVND (reference sequence). CDR3 bases: TGTGCCAGTAACACAGGGGCAGATACGCAGTATTTT. It encodes CASNTGADTQYF.

V is TRBV5-1 and J is TRBJ2-3; maybe TRBD2 (5 bases). V shed 6 bases and J shed 3 bases, with 14 bases lying between them. Germline V lookup: CDR1 SGHRS, CDR2 YFSETQ. The CDR3 loop spans 14 amino acids. CDR3 region: CASTMGSPTDTQYF. The CDR3 DNA follows: TGCGCCAGCACCATGGGGAGTCCTACAGATACGCAGTATTTT.

The chain joins TRBV6-1 to TRBJ1-3, with a possible D match to TRBD1 (6 bases). The CDR3 is made up of 14 amino acids. Germline CDR1 reads MNHNS; CDR2 reads SASEGT. V was clipped by 1 base and J by 5 bases, with 9 bases between them. The chain's CDR3 is CASSEGQGRNTIYF. For the CDR3, the DNA is TGTGCCAGCAGTGAAGGGCAGGGGAGAAACACCATATATTTT.

The chain couples TRBV7-9 to TRBJ2-3, with 15 bases that match TRBD2. Germline V gene sequence: CDR1 SEHNR, CDR2 FQNEAQ (reference sequence). V lost 4 bases to trimming and J lost 3 bases; unmatched junction nucleotides: 5. The CDR3 spans 17 residues. DNA of the CDR3: TGTGCCAGCAGCTCGCCGGGACTAGCGGGAGGTACAGATACGCAGTATTTT. Protein product: CASSSPGLAGGTDTQYF.